The entry below gives a single T cell receptor beta chain sequence along with its context. This record comes from a study of blood T cell repertoires in COVID-19. Study context: Sites across the United States, Italy and Spain contributed samples from acute and convalescent COVID-19. In each case, the material was cDNA or gDNA derived from T cells, B-cell-depleted T cells, or PBMCs.

How the authors handled the data: Reference gene primers were amplified, and this amplification served to estimate nucleated cell counts. Only in-frame clones appear in the TCRdb table, and some are missing; sequencing was by immunoSEQ multiplex PCR. For V, J and clone size, that table is used; D and trimming come from the DNA. The sample contains approximately 210,000 clones, almost 85% of which appear only once. The sample comprised peripheral blood. This clonotype originated in a woman between 45 and 65 years old with active or convalescent COVID-19.

The CDR3 sequence is CASSLGTSEQETQYF. The CDR3, as DNA: TGTGCCAGCAGCTTAGGGACTAGCGAGCAAGAGACCCAGTACTTC. The chain employs TRBV11-2 and TRBJ2-5; TRBD2 aligns across 9 bases. The CDR3 consists of 15 residues. Per germline, CDR1 SGHAT and CDR2 FQNNGV. The junction had 2 bases not matched to a gene; V was cut back by 1 base and J by 2 bases.